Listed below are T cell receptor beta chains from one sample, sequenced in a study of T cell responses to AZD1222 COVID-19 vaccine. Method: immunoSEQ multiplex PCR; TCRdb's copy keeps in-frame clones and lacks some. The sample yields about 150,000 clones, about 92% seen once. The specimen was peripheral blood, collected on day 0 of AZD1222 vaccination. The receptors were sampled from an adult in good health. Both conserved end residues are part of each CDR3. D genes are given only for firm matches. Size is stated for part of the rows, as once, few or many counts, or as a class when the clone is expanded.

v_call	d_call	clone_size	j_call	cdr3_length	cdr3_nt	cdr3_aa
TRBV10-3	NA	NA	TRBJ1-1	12	TGTGCCACCTCCCTACAGGTAACTGAAGCTTTCTTT	CATSLQVTEAFF
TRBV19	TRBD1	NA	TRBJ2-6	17	TGTGCCAGTAGTAGGACAGGGTCTAGCTCTGGGGCCAACGTCCTGACTTTC	CASSRTGSSSGANVLTF
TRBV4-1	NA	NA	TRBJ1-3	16	TGCGCCAGCAGCCAAGGTTACCAAATCTCTGGAAACACCATATATTTT	CASSQGYQISGNTIYF
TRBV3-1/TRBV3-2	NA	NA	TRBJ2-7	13	TGTGCCAGCAGCCCCGCGGGGAGAGAAGAGCAGTACTTC	CASSPAGREEQYF
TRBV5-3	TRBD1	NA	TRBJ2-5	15	TGTGCCAGAAGCTTGGAGGACAGGGGGCCAGAGACCCAGTACTTC	CARSLEDRGPETQYF
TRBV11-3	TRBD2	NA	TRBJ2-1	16	TGTGCCAGCAGCCGTGAACATAGAGCGGGAGCAAACGAGCAGTTCTTC	CASSREHRAGANEQFF
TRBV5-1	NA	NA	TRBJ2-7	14	TGCGCCAGCAGTCCATCCGGGCGGACCTACGAGCAGTACTTC	CASSPSGRTYEQYF
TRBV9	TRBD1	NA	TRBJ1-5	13	TGTGCCAGCAGCGGAGGGGGCGATCAGCCCCAGCATTTT	CASSGGGDQPQHF
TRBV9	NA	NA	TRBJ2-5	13	TGTGCCAGCAGCCTAAACACAGAGGAGACCCAGTACTTC	CASSLNTEETQYF
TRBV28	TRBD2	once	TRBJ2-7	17	TGTGCCAGCAGATCAACTAGCGTCTGGGCCCCCTCCTACGAGCAGTACTTC	CASRSTSVWAPSYEQYF
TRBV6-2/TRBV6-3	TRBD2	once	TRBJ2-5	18	TGTGCCAGCAGTTACTCGATAGGGTTAGCGGGGGACCAAGAGACCCAGTACTTC	CASSYSIGLAGDQETQYF
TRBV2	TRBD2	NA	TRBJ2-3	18	TGTGCCATCCAGGCTAGCGGGCCCCAATACCTCTTCACAGATACGCAGTATTTT	CAIQASGPQYLFTDTQYF
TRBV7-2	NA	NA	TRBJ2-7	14	TGTGCCAGCAGCTTAGACCTAACGACGGACGAGCAGTACTTC	CASSLDLTTDEQYF
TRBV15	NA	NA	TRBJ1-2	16	TGTGCCACCAGCAGAGATGGGGGGGGCACCGGATATGGCTACACCTTC	CATSRDGGGTGYGYTF
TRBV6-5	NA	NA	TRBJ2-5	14	TGTGCCAGCAGTTACTGGCCTAACCAAGAGACCCAGTACTTC	CASSYWPNQETQYF
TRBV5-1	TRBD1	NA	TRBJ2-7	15	TGCGCCAGCAGCTGGGGACAGGGGTATTCCTACGAGCAGTACTTC	CASSWGQGYSYEQYF
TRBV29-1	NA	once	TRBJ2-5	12	TGCAGCGTCCGGACTCCCCAAGAGACCCAGTACTTC	CSVRTPQETQYF
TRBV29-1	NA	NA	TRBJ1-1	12	TGCAGCGTTGAAACCGCCTCTGCTGAAGCTTTCTTT	CSVETASAEAFF
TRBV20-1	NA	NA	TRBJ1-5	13	TGCAGTGCTAGTCAGAATAGCAATCAGCCCCAGCATTTT	CSASQNSNQPQHF
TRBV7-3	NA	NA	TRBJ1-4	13	TGTGCCAGCAGCACACAGGGAGGTGAAAAACTGTTTTTT	CASSTQGGEKLFF
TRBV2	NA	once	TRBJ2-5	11	TGTGCCAGCAATGACAGTCCCACCCAGTACTTC	CASNDSPTQYF
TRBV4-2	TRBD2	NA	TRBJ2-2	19	TGTGCCAGCAGCCAAGATAGCCCCGGACTAGCGACGAACACCGGGGAGCTGTTTTTT	CASSQDSPGLATNTGELFF
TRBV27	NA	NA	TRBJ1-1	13	TGTGCCAGCAGTTTACTTATGAACACTGAAGCTTTCTTT	CASSLLMNTEAFF
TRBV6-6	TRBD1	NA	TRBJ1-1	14	TGTGCCAGCACCCCCGGACAGGGGAACACTGAAGCTTTCTTT	CASTPGQGNTEAFF
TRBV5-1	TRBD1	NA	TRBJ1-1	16	TGCGCCAGCAGCCAAAACCGGGACAGGGCCGGCACTGAAGCTTTCTTT	CASSQNRDRAGTEAFF
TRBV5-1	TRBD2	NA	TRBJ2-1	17	TGCGCCAGCACCCCCGGATTAGGTCTAGCGGGAGGCAATGAGCAGTTCTTC	CASTPGLGLAGGNEQFF
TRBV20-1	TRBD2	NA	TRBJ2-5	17	TGCAGTGCTAGTGGGGAAAACTGGGCGGGAGCCCTCGGGGAACAGTACTTC	CSASGENWAGALGEQYF
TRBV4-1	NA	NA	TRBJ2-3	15	TGCGCCAGCAGCCAAGAGGTCAGCCACACAGATACGCAGTATTTT	CASSQEVSHTDTQYF
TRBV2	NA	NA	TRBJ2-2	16	TGTGCCAGCAGTGCTAAGGGGACGGACAAGACCGGGGAGCTGTTTTTT	CASSAKGTDKTGELFF
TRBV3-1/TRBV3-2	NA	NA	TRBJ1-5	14	TGTGCCAGCAGCCAAGACTATAGCAATCAGCCCCAGCATTTT	CASSQDYSNQPQHF
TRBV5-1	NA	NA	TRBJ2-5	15	TGCGCCAGCAGCCTGACCGGGACTTTCCAAGAGACCCAGTACTTC	CASSLTGTFQETQYF
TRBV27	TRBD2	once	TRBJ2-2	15	TGTGCCAGCAGACCCGGACTAGTTAACACCGGGGAGCTGTTTTTT	CASRPGLVNTGELFF
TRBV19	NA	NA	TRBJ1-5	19	TGTGCCAGTAGTATAGGGAAGGCCGTGGGACTTTATAGCAATCAGCCCCAGCATTTT	CASSIGKAVGLYSNQPQHF
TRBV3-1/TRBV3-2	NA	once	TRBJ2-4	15	TGTGCCAGCAGCCAAGATATGTCATGGAGAAACATTCAGTACTTC	CASSQDMSWRNIQYF
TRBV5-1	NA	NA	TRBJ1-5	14	TGCGCCAGCAGCGTCGGGGGTAGCAATCAGCCCCAGCATTTT	CASSVGGSNQPQHF
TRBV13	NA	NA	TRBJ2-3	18	TGTGCCAGCAGCCCCTACACGGCGACGATAAGAAGGGCAGATACGCAGTATTTT	CASSPYTATIRRADTQYF
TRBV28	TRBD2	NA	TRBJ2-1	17	TGTGCCAGCAGTCTAGGGACTAGCGGGAGTCGATGGAATGAGCAGTTCTTC	CASSLGTSGSRWNEQFF
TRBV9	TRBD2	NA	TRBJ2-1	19	TGTGCCAGCAGCGGGGGACTAGCGGGAGGGGATGGTCCCTACAATGAGCAGTTCTTC	CASSGGLAGGDGPYNEQFF
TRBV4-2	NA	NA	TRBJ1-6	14	TGTGCCAGCAAGCCAGGGTCCTATAATTCACCCCTCCACTTT	CASKPGSYNSPLHF
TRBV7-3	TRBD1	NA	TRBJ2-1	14	TGTGCCAGCAGCCGGGACAGCTCCTACAATGAGCAGTTCTTC	CASSRDSSYNEQFF
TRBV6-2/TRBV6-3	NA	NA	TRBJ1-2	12	TGTGCCAGCAGTTACGGTGCTTTTGGCTACACCTTC	CASSYGAFGYTF
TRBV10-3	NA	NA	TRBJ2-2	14	TGTGCCATCAGTGAACAGGGGAACACCGGGGAGCTGTTTTTT	CAISEQGNTGELFF
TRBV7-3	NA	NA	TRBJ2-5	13	TGTGCCAGCAGCTTGCGGGGCCAAGAGACCCAGTACTTC	CASSLRGQETQYF
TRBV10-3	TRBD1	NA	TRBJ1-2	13	TGTGCCATCAGCCCGACAGGGGCTACTGGCTACACCTTC	CAISPTGATGYTF
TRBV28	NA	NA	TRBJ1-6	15	TGTGCCAGCAGTTTCGGGGCCAACTATAATTCACCCCTCCACTTT	CASSFGANYNSPLHF
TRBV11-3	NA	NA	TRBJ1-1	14	TGTGCCAGCAGCCTACGGGGAGTGGGCACTGAAGCTTTCTTT	CASSLRGVGTEAFF
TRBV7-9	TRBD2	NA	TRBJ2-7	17	TGTGCCAGCAGCTCAATCGGACTAGCGGGAGGAACCTACGAGCAGTACTTC	CASSSIGLAGGTYEQYF
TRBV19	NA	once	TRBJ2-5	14	TGTGCCAGTAGTTCCGTCGGTGGTTTGGAGACCCAGTACTTC	CASSSVGGLETQYF
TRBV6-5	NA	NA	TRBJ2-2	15	TGTGCCAGCAGACCCCAGAGGGGCGTCGGCGGGGAGCTGTTTTTT	CASRPQRGVGGELFF
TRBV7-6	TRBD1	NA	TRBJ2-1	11	TGTGCCAGCAGCCCGGACAGGGCTGAGTTCTTC	CASSPDRAEFF
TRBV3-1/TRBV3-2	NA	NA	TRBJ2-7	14	TGTGCCAGCAGCCAGAAGGGGACTCCCTACGAGCAGTACTTC	CASSQKGTPYEQYF
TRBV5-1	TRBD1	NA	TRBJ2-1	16	TGCGCCAGCAGCGGCGGAGGGACAGGGTCCTACAATGAGCAGTTCTTC	CASSGGGTGSYNEQFF
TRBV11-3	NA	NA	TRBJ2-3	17	TGTGCCAGCAGCTTAGTGCGGGGCGACCGCCGAAGAGATACGCAGTATTTT	CASSLVRGDRRRDTQYF
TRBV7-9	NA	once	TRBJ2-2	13	TGTGCCAGCAGCTTAGACCTACAGGGGGAGCTGTTTTTT	CASSLDLQGELFF
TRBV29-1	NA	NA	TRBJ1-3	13	TGCAGCGTTGCTCTGGATACTGGAAACACCATATATTTT	CSVALDTGNTIYF
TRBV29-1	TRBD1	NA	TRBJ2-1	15	TGCAGCGTTGTAGGGGGACAGAGTTCCTACAATGAGCAGTTCTTC	CSVVGGQSSYNEQFF